What follows are 13 T cell receptor beta chains derived from one specimen sequenced in a study of identical twins. TCRdb reprocessed the 5' RACE reads with MiXCR, giving one entry per CDR3 protein. Of some 1,700,000 distinct CDR3 sequences in the sample, more than 30% were seen once. The sample taken for sequencing was cord blood. All receptors derive from a newborn girl in good health.

In this sample, this clonotype turned up once. This chain connects TRBV29-1 to TRBJ2-7, with D possibly being TRBD1 (5 bases). The J call is in doubt because the DNA end fits TRBJ2-1 better. Germline CDR1 and CDR2: SQVTM and ANQGSEA. The CDR3 is made up of 13 amino acids. The CDR3 DNA is TGCAGCGCTGCTGGCAGGGTCAACAATGAGCAGTTCTTC. This gives the protein CSAAGRVNNEQFF.

The chain joins TRBV24-1 to TRBJ2-3; 11 bases are a match to TRBD2. Germline CDR1 is KGHDR and CDR2 is SFDVKD. V shed 4 bases, J shed 6 bases, and the junction held 8 bases outside the gene matches. The length of the CDR3 is 16 residues. The CDR3 coding sequence is TGTGCCACCAGTGAACCTACTACTAGCGGGGGTGATACGCAGTATTTT. It translates to CATSEPTTSGGDTQYF.

The V gene is TRBV25-1, the J gene TRBJ1-1; weak D call: TRBD1 (6 bases). CDR1 and CDR2 from the germline V gene are MGHDK and SYGVNS. Trimming cost V 5 bases and J 0 bases, with 16 bases left between them. CDR3 length: 16 amino acids. This CDR3 is CASSTGYEGVNTEAFF. In DNA form, the CDR3 reads TGTGCCAGCAGTACAGGGTATGAGGGGGTGAACACTGAAGCTTTCTTT.

This clonotype has a handful of counts. This rearrangement joins TRBV7-9 to TRBJ2-5; D is unresolved. The CDR3 length is 14 residues. Trimming pared 3 bases from V and 3 bases from J, leaving 11 bases between. Germline V lookup: CDR1 SEHNR, CDR2 FQNEAQ (reference sequence). The CDR3 nucleotides read TGTGCCAGCAGCTTGTCCCTAAGAAAAGAGACCCAGTACTTC. Protein sequence: CASSLSLRKETQYF.

This clonotype showed up just once. At one end, the junction sequence differs from germline, possibly due to a read error. This chain links TRBV7-2 with TRBJ2-4; D unclear. CDR1 and CDR2 from the germline V gene are SGHTA and FQGNSA. The CDR3 length is 17 residues. Written as DNA, the CDR3 is TGTGCCAGCGGCTTAGTTTCAAGCGTTGGACGGTTGGACATTCAGTACTTC. The encoded protein is CASGLVSSVGRLDIQYF.

A few counts support this clonotype. This chain links TRBV20-1 with TRBJ1-5; D uncertain. Trimming pared 6 bases from V and 0 bases from J, leaving 12 bases between. Germline assignment: CDR1 DFQATT and CDR2 SNEGSKA (reference sequence). CDR3 size: 14 residues. CDR3 region: CSANGLYSNQPQHF. The CDR3 bases are TGCAGTGCGAACGGATTATATAGCAATCAGCCCCAGCATTTT.

V gene TRBV29-1 combines with J gene TRBJ2-2; tentatively, D is TRBD2 (5 bases). V was clipped by 6 bases and J by 5 bases, with 10 bases between them. The CDR3 is 12 residues long. Germline V gene sequence: CDR1 SQVTM, CDR2 ANQGSEA. CDR3 nucleotide sequence: TGCAGCGTCTGGACTCGGACCGGGGAGCTGTTTTTT. Residues: CSVWTRTGELFF.

This clonotype was picked up a small number of times. In DNA, the CDR3 is TGTGCCAGCAGACTAGCGGGGGCGGGCAATGAGCAGTTCTTC. Residues: CASRLAGAGNEQFF. The genes are TRBV3-1 and TRBJ2-1; 11 bases line up with TRBD2. CDR3 length: 14 amino acids. CDR1 is LGHDT and CDR2 is YNNKEL in the germline V gene (reference sequence). The V gene end was trimmed by 6 bases and the J gene end by 6 bases; junction bases not matched to a gene: 4.

This clonotype was counted a few times. The chain joins TRBV7-2 to TRBJ2-1; 7 nucleotides match TRBD2. CDR1 SGHTA and CDR2 FQGNSA come from the germline V gene. The CDR3 runs to 17 residues. Trimming at V came to 0 bases and at J to 7 bases, leaving 12 bases not matched to a gene. The CDR3 region is CASSLALAVLQVNEQFF. The CDR3 DNA reads as TGTGCCAGCAGCTTAGCCCTAGCGGTCCTACAAGTGAATGAGCAGTTCTTC.

V and J are TRBV7-6 and TRBJ2-3; D may be TRBD2 (7 bases). The CDR3 length is 13 residues. Trimming stripped 3 bases from V and 8 bases from J, with 12 bases between. From germline, CDR1 is SGHVS and CDR2 FNYEAQ. CDR3 sequence (DNA): TGTGCCAGCAGCTTTGGGGGGGCGAGTACGCAGTATTTT. Residues: CASSFGGASTQYF.

This clonotype was seen only a few times. This sequence joins TRBV24-1 and TRBJ2-3; D uncertain. The CDR3 totals 15 residues. Germline V CDR1 and CDR2: KGHDR, SFDVKD. V lost 1 base and J 2 bases, leaving 9 bases between the germline ends. Here the CDR3 reads CATSDLASITDTQYF. CDR3 bases: TGTGCCACCAGTGATTTAGCCTCAATCACAGATACGCAGTATTTT.

This chain joins TRBV24-1 and TRBJ2-1, with 11 nucleotides matching TRBD1. The CDR3 runs to 18 residues. V shed 3 bases, J shed 2 bases, and the junction held 8 bases outside the gene matches. The germline CDR1 and CDR2 sequences are KGHDR and SFDVKD. CDR3 sequence reads: CATSDAKDRGLTYNEQFF. The CDR3 DNA reads TGTGCCACCAGTGATGCCAAGGACAGGGGGCTAACCTACAATGAGCAGTTCTTC.

Concerning this clonotype itself: A single base separates this from a much larger clone, so it may be a read error. The genes are TRBV12-3 or TRBV12-4 and TRBJ2-5; 11 bases are a match to TRBD2. With 5 bases clipped from V and 11 bases from J, the junction kept 13 bases outside the gene matches. The CDR3 extends over 15 amino acids. The CDR3 is CASSTYSGRVDEQYF. The CDR3, as DNA: TGTGCCAGCAGTACTTATAGCGGGAGGGTGGATGAGCAGTACTTC.